The 22 T cell receptor beta chains listed next were all sequenced from one sample in a study of T cell repertoires in cytomegalovirus infection. TCRdb reprocessed the reads via MiXCR and lists one record per CDR3 protein. The sample lists around 170,000 distinct CDR3 sequences, roughly 17% occurring once. Source material: CD8+ T cells from PBMCs. These TCRs come from a human donor in good health (CMV status not recorded). Some clones in this sample may be carry-over from other donors' samples.

Of note for this clonotype: This clone may be a read error of a much larger clone one base away. The J gene is TRBJ1-1, the V gene TRBV19; D uncertain. Germline values: CDR1 LNHDA, CDR2 SQIVND (reference sequence). The CDR3 sequence is 17 residues long. CDR3 residues: CAGSISRRRNMNTEAFF. CDR3 nucleotides: TGTGCCGGTAGTATCAGTCGACGGAGGAACATGAACACTGAAGCTTTCTTT.

The V gene is TRBV6-2 or TRBV6-3, the J gene TRBJ2-6; TRBD1 or TRBD2 may be the D gene (5 bases each). CDR1 and CDR2 (germline): MNHEY, SVGEGT. The germline V and J ends were trimmed by 6 bases and 1 base, with 10 bases remaining between them. The CDR3 length is 15 residues. The CDR3 sequence is CASSLAGSGANVLTF. CDR3 DNA: TGTGCCAGCAGCCTAGCAGGGTCTGGGGCCAACGTCCTGACTTTC.

The chain recombines TRBV11-1 with TRBJ2-5; D unclear. Trimming stripped 1 base from V and 8 bases from J, with 14 bases between. Germline V gene lookup returns CDR1 SGHAT and CDR2 FQDESV (reference sequence). This CDR3 has 14 residues. This CDR3 reads CASSLERAPATQYF. The CDR3 nucleotides read TGTGCCAGCAGCTTAGAACGGGCGCCAGCCACCCAGTACTTC.

V gene TRBV20-1 combines with J gene TRBJ1-2; possibly TRBD1 for D (6 bases). Trimming took 5 bases from V and 4 from J, leaving 20 bases between them. The CDR3 spans 15 residues. Germline CDR1 and CDR2: DFQATT and SNEGSKA (reference sequence). The CDR3 sequence: CSAGGTGAFSYGYTF. CDR3 DNA sequence: TGCAGTGCTGGGGGCACGGGGGCTTTTAGCTATGGCTACACCTTC.

The CDR3 nucleotides are TGTGCCAGCACCAGCGGGGGGGAGTTGTACGAGCAGTACTTC. The encoded protein is CASTSGGELYEQYF. The chain carries TRBV7-9 and TRBJ2-7; 10 bases line up with TRBD2. V dropped 7 bases and J dropped 4; count of bases not matched to a gene: 7. This CDR3 has 14 residues. Germline V CDR1 and CDR2: SEHNR, FQNEAQ (reference sequence).

This rearrangement joins TRBV28 to TRBJ2-7; D unresolved. V was trimmed by 3 bases and J by 0 bases, leaving 3 bases between them. Germline V gives CDR1 MDHEN, CDR2 SYDVKM. The CDR3 runs 12 residues. The CDR3: CASSFYSYEQYF. The CDR3 DNA reads as TGTGCCAGCAGTTTCTACTCCTACGAGCAGTACTTC. Supplemented by reference TRBV28 and TRBJ2-7, the full variable domain reads DVKVTQSSRYLVKRTGEKVFLECVQDMDHENMFWYRQDPGLGLRLIYFSYDVKMKEKGDIPEGYSVSREKKERFSLILESASTNQTSMYLCASSFYSYEQYFGPGTRLTVT.

This clonotype was seen a few times. The chain couples TRBV7-9 to TRBJ2-7, with D possibly being TRBD1 or TRBD2 (7 bases each). V lost 6 bases and J lost 5, with 23 bases in between. CDR1 is SEHNR and CDR2 is FQNEAQ in the germline V gene (reference sequence). The CDR3 runs to 16 residues. CDR3 in amino acids: CASSSPEGGGGDEQYF. The CDR3, as DNA: TGTGCCAGCAGTTCACCAGAGGGAGGGGGCGGGGACGAGCAGTACTTC.

The chain couples TRBV6-5 to TRBJ1-2; no definite D call. V was clipped by 5 bases and J by 4 bases, with 11 bases between them. CDR1 is MNHEY and CDR2 is SVGAGI in the germline V gene. The CDR3 extends over 13 amino acids. For the CDR3, the DNA is TGTGCCAGCAGTCCCGTCATGACCTATGGCTACACCTTC. This encodes CASSPVMTYGYTF.

This clonotype has ten or more counts. This chain joins TRBV11-2 and TRBJ2-1; D not resolved. Trimming removed 1 base at V and 12 bases at J, with 7 bases between. The germline V gene encodes CDR1 SGHAT and CDR2 FQNNGV. The CDR3 sequence is 11 residues long. CDR3: CASSLAGRQFF. The CDR3 DNA sequence: TGTGCCAGCAGCTTAGCCGGGCGGCAGTTCTTC.

This clonotype turned up a few times. The gene calls are TRBV7-6 and TRBJ1-5; TRBD1 matches 7 bases. CDR3 length equals 15 residues. V lost 1 base and J lost 5; bases outside the gene matches: 5. Germline CDR1 and CDR2: SGHVS and FNYEAQ. The CDR3 spells CASSLEMGTDQPQHF. In nucleotides, the CDR3 is TGTGCCAGCAGCTTAGAGATGGGGACAGATCAGCCCCAGCATTTT.

This clonotype was detected only a few times. The rearrangement joins TRBV6-1 to TRBJ1-1; possibly TRBD1 for D (5 bases). In germline, CDR1 is MNHNS, CDR2 SASEGT. The CDR3 runs to 16 residues. V shed 6 bases and J shed 1 base, with 18 bases lying between them. The CDR3 protein is CASSHRDSRGNTEAFF. In nucleotides, the CDR3 is TGTGCCAGCAGCCATCGGGACTCCCGGGGGAACACTGAAGCTTTCTTT.

This clonotype was counted only a few times. The chain links TRBV6-2 or TRBV6-3 to TRBJ2-7; D gene ambiguous. There are 13 residues in the CDR3. Trimming left V 5 bases short and J 0 bases short, with 8 bases between. Germline V CDR1 and CDR2: MNHEY, SVGEGT. CDR3 in amino acids: CASSRHSSYEQYF. As DNA, the CDR3 is TGTGCCAGCAGTCGACATAGCTCCTACGAGCAGTACTTC.

This clonotype has more than one count but fewer than ten. The chain links TRBV7-6 to TRBJ2-7, with D uncertain. The ends were cut back, 5 bases at V and 2 bases at J, with 7 bases in the middle. Germline V lookup: CDR1 SGHVS, CDR2 FNYEAQ. The CDR3 is made up of 12 amino acids. This chain's CDR3 is CASSPYPYEQYF. In nucleotides, the CDR3 is TGTGCCAGCAGCCCCTACCCCTACGAGCAGTACTTC.

This clonotype showed up just a few times. The V gene is TRBV14, the J gene TRBJ2-1; 7 bases match TRBD1. This CDR3 is 15 amino acids long. Trimming removed 5 bases from V and 5 bases from J; junction bases left unmatched: 9. CDR1 and CDR2 from the germline V gene are SGHDN and FVKESK. CDR3: CASSGRRTGDNEQFF. CDR3 nucleotide sequence: TGTGCCAGCAGCGGTAGACGAACAGGGGACAATGAGCAGTTCTTC.

The chain uses TRBV7-2 and TRBJ1-2; 7 bases map to TRBD1. V was clipped by 2 bases and J by 8 bases; unmatched bases: 8. CDR1 and CDR2 from the germline V gene are SGHTA and FQGNSA. The CDR3 extends over 14 amino acids. DNA of the CDR3: TGTGCCAGCAGCTTACAGGGGGGACGGGCCGGCTACACCTTC. The encoded protein is CASSLQGGRAGYTF.

J is TRBJ2-3 and V is TRBV7-6; tentative D call: TRBD1 (5 bases). This CDR3 contains 14 residues. Germline V gene data show CDR1 as SGHVS and CDR2 as FNYEAQ. The ends were cut back, 1 base at V and 6 bases at J, with 11 bases in the middle. The CDR3 sequence: CASSLGGPTDTQYF. CDR3 bases: TGTGCCAGCAGCTTAGGGGGCCCGACGGATACGCAGTATTTT.

J is TRBJ2-7 and V is TRBV29-1; possible D gene TRBD1, 5 bases. Trimming left V 7 bases short and J 3 bases short, with 13 bases between. The CDR3 is made up of 12 amino acids. Germline V gene data show CDR1 as SQVTM and CDR2 as ANQGSEA. The CDR3 coding sequence is TGCAGCGCCTCAGCAGGGTACTACGAGCAGTACTTC. Translating it yields CSASAGYYEQYF.

This rearrangement joins TRBV28 to TRBJ2-7; D remains unclear. Germline CDR1 reads MDHEN; CDR2 reads SYDVKM. The CDR3 sequence is 16 residues long. The V end was cut by 2 bases, the J end by 3 bases, with 17 bases between. The CDR3: CASSLGPRETNYEQYF. The DNA of the CDR3 is TGTGCCAGCAGTTTAGGGCCACGCGAAACCAACTACGAGCAGTACTTC.

This clonotype was observed many times. This chain connects TRBV7-9 to TRBJ1-6, with a tentative D call TRBD1 (5 bases). CDR3 length: 13 amino acids. Trimming stripped 10 bases from V and 5 bases from J, with 12 bases between. The germline V gene has CDR1 SEHNR and CDR2 FQNEAQ (reference sequence). In nucleotides, the CDR3 is TGTGCCACTCTGGGGGGGGATAATTCACCCCTCCACTTT. This sequence encodes CATLGGDNSPLHF.

This clonotype was detected a few times. The J gene is TRBJ2-7, the V gene TRBV6-2 or TRBV6-3; the match to TRBD2 covers 8 bases. Germline V gene sequence: CDR1 MNHEY, CDR2 SVGEGT. This CDR3 has 15 residues. The V segment lost 5 bases and the J segment 7 bases; nucleotides outside the gene matches: 13. The CDR3: CASSPSPAGAREQYF. CDR3 DNA: TGTGCCAGCAGTCCCTCCCCAGCGGGAGCTCGGGAGCAGTACTTC.

The J gene is TRBJ2-7, the V gene TRBV28; TRBD2 agrees at 7 bases. V lost 3 bases, J lost 2 bases, and 4 bases stayed unmatched. The CDR3 is 14 residues long. Germline lookup yields CDR1 MDHEN and CDR2 SYDVKM. The CDR3 nucleotides are TGTGCCAGCAGTTTGTCCAGCGGGGCCTACGAGCAGTACTTC. It yields the protein CASSLSSGAYEQYF. Supplemented by reference TRBV28 and TRBJ2-7, the full variable domain reads DVKVTQSSRYLVKRTGEKVFLECVQDMDHENMFWYRQDPGLGLRLIYFSYDVKMKEKGDIPEGYSVSREKKERFSLILESASTNQTSMYLCASSLSSGAYEQYFGPGTRLTVT.

The rearrangement uses TRBV7-2 and TRBJ2-7; D uncertain. With 4 bases removed from V and 2 bases from J, the gap between germline ends came to 9 bases. Germline V gene sequence: CDR1 SGHTA, CDR2 FQGNSA. The CDR3 extends over 13 amino acids. CDR3 amino acids: CASSWSNAYEQYF. In DNA form, the CDR3 reads TGTGCCAGCAGCTGGTCTAATGCCTACGAGCAGTACTTC.